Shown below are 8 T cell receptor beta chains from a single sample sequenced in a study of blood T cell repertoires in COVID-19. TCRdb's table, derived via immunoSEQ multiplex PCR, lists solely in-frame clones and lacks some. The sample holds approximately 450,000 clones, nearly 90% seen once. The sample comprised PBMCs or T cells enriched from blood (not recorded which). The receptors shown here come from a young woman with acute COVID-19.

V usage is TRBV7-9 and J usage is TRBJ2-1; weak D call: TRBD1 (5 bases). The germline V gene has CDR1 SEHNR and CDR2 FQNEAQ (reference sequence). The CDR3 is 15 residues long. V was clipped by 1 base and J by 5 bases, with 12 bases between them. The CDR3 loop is CASSLVGQGDNEQFF. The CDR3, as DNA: TGTGCCAGCAGCTTAGTAGGACAAGGAGACAATGAGCAGTTCTTC.

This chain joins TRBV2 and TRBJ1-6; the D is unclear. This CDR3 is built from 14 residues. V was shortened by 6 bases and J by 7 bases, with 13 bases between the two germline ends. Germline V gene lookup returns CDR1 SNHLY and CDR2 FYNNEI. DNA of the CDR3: TGTGCCAGCAGCTTAAGACTCATGAATTCACCCCTCCACTTT. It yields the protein CASSLRLMNSPLHF.

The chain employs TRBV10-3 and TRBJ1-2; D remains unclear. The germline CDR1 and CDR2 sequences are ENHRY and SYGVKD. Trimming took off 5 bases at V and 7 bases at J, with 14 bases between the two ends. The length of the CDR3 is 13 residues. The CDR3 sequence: CAISNDSSGGYTF. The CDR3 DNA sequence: TGTGCCATCAGTAACGACTCGTCGGGTGGCTACACCTTC.

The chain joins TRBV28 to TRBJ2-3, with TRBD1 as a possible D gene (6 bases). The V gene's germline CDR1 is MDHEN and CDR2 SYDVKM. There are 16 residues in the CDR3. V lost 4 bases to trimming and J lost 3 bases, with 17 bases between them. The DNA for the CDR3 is TGTGCCAGCAGTTCCAGAGGGGGTCTAAGGACAGATACGCAGTATTTT. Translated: CASSSRGGLRTDTQYF.

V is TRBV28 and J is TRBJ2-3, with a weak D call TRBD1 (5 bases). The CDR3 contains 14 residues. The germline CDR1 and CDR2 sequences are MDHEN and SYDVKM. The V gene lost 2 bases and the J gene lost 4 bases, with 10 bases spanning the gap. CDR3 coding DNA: TGTGCCAGCAGTTTACAGGGTGGGGCAGATACGCAGTATTTT. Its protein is CASSLQGGADTQYF.

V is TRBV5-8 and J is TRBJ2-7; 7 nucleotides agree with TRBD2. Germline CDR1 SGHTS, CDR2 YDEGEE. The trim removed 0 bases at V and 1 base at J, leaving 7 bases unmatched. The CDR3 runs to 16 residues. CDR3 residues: CASSLAASSGSYEQYF. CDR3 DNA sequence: TGTGCCAGCAGCTTGGCCGCGTCTAGCGGATCCTACGAGCAGTACTTC.

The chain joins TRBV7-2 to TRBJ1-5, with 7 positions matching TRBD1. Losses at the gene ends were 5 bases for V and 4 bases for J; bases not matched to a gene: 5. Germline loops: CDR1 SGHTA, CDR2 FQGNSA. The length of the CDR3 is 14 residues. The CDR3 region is CASSRDRVNQPQHF. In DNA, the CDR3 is TGTGCCAGCAGCCGCGACAGGGTAAATCAGCCCCAGCATTTT. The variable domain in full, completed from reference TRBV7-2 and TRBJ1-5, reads GAGVSQSPSNKVTEKGKDVELRCDPISGHTALYWYRQSLGQGLEFLIYFQGNSAPDKSGLPSDRFSAERTGGSVSTLTIQRTQQEDSAVYLCASSRDRVNQPQHFGDGTRLSIL.

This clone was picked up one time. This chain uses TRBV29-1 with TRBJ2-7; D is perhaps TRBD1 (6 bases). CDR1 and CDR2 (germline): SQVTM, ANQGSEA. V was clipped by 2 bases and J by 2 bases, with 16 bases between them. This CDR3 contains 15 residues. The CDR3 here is CSVESVLGTPYEQYF. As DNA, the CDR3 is TGCAGCGTTGAATCGGTTTTAGGGACACCCTACGAGCAGTACTTC.